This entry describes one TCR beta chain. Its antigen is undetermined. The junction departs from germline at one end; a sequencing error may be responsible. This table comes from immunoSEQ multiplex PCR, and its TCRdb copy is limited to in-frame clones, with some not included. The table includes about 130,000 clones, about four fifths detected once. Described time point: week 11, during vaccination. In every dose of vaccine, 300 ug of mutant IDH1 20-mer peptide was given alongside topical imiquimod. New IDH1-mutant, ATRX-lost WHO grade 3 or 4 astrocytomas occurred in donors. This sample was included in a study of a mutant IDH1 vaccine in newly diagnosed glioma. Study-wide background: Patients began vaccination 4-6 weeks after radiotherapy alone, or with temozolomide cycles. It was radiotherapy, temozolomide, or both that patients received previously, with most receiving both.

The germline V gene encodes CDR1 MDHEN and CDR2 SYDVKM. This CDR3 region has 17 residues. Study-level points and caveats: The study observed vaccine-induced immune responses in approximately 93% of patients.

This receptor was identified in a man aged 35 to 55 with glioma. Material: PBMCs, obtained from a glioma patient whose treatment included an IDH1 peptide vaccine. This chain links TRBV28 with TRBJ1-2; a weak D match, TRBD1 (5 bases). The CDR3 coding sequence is TGTGCCAGCAGCTCGACCGGGCGCGGGACGGCGAACTCTGGCTACACCTTC. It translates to CASSSTGRGTANSGYTF.